Shown below are 21 T cell receptor beta chains from a single sample sequenced in a study of T cells in narcolepsy. Using immunoSEQ multiplex PCR, the repertoire was profiled, and TCRdb retains in-frame clones only, with some absent. The profile shows more than 30,000 clones, roughly four fifths of them singletons. The sample taken for sequencing was CD45RA- memory CD4+ T cells from PBMCs. The origin of the receptors is a human donor with narcolepsy.

The chain links TRBV7-8 to TRBJ2-7; 8 bases align to TRBD1. The CDR3 totals 18 residues. Germline loops: CDR1 SGHVS, CDR2 FQNEAQ. J gave up 3 bases and V 7 bases, and 20 bases lay outside the gene matches. CDR3 region: CASTNLDPSPDRDYEQYF. The CDR3 DNA reads TGTGCCAGCACCAACTTAGACCCTAGTCCGGACAGGGACTACGAGCAGTACTTC.

V is TRBV5-6 and J is TRBJ2-3; 8 nucleotides match TRBD1. The CDR3 spans 19 residues. Losses at the gene ends were 2 bases for V and 1 base for J; bases not matched to a gene: 15. The germline V gene encodes CDR1 SGHDT and CDR2 YYEEEE. The CDR3 region has the DNA TGTGCCAGCAGCTTCCGCGACAGGGGTACCCGGTGGGGCACAGATACGCAGTATTTT. Its protein product is CASSFRDRGTRWGTDTQYF. The full variable domain, rest sourced from reference TRBV5-6 and TRBJ2-3, is DAGVTQSPTHLIKTRGQQVTLRCSPKSGHDTVSWYQQALGQGPQFIFQYYEEEERQRGNFPDRFSGHQFPNYSSELNVNALLLGDSALYLCASSFRDRGTRWGTDTQYFGPGTRLTVL.

V usage is TRBV7-9 and J usage is TRBJ2-7; D unresolved. Germline CDR1 SEHNR, CDR2 FQNEAQ (reference sequence). V was clipped by 5 bases and J by 0 bases, with 8 bases between them. The CDR3 extends over 13 amino acids. The CDR3 here is CASSRVDSYEQYF. The CDR3 region has the DNA TGTGCCAGCAGCCGGGTAGACTCCTACGAGCAGTACTTC. Full variable domain (remainder filled in from reference TRBV7-9 and TRBJ2-7): DTGVSQNPRHKITKRGQNVTFRCDPISEHNRLYWYRQTLGQGPEFLTYFQNEAQLEKSRLLSDRFSAERPKGSFSTLEIQRTEQGDSAMYLCASSRVDSYEQYFGPGTRLTVT.

This chain uses TRBV2 with TRBJ2-5, with D hard to call. The CDR3 is 12 amino acids. The V and J ends lost 1 base and 4 bases respectively, with 4 bases between them. The germline V gene encodes CDR1 SNHLY and CDR2 FYNNEI. Here the CDR3 reads CASSEERETQYF. The CDR3, as DNA: TGTGCCAGCAGTGAAGAGAGAGAGACCCAGTACTTC.

This clone was detected once. The V gene is TRBV7-2, the J gene TRBJ1-3; D remains ambiguous. Germline-derived CDR1 and CDR2 are SGHTA and FQGNSA. The CDR3 spans 15 residues. V lost 2 bases and J 2 bases, leaving 10 bases between the germline ends. CDR3 in amino acids: CASSLNSFTGNTIYF. As DNA, the CDR3 is TGTGCCAGCAGCTTAAACTCCTTCACTGGAAACACCATATATTTT.

The chain couples TRBV6-5 to TRBJ2-4; 8 bases fit TRBD2. The germline V gene encodes CDR1 MNHEY and CDR2 SVGAGI. V trimming: 6 bases; J trimming: 15 bases; junction bases outside the gene matches: 10. This CDR3 spans 12 amino acids. The CDR3 region has the DNA TGTGCCAGCAGACACACTAGCGGTACGCTGTACTTC. It is translated as CASRHTSGTLYF.

The genes are TRBV6-6 and TRBJ2-1; TRBD1 aligns across 11 bases. The CDR3 spans 15 residues. Trimming took 5 bases from V and 13 from J; bases not matched to a gene: 13. Per the germline V gene, CDR1 is MNHNY and CDR2 is SVGAGI (reference sequence). In DNA form, the CDR3 reads TGTGCCAGCAGTCTACCCGGGACAGGGGGTGATAGACAGTTCTTC. Translated, it gives CASSLPGTGGDRQFF.

In its sample, this clone was seen once. This sequence joins TRBV9 and TRBJ2-7; TRBD1 or TRBD2 may be the D gene (6 bases each). In germline, CDR1 is SGDLS, CDR2 YYNGEE. The V end lost 3 bases, the J end lost 6 bases, and 13 bases lay between the germline ends. The CDR3 extends over 13 amino acids. Written as DNA, the CDR3 is TGTGCCAGCAGCGCGGTCGAGGGGGGCGAGCAGTACTTC. Translating gives CASSAVEGGEQYF.

The rearrangement links TRBV6-5 to TRBJ2-3; possible D gene TRBD2, 6 bases. Trimming left V 4 bases short and J 2 bases short, with 13 bases between. Germline CDR1 is MNHEY and CDR2 is SVGAGI. The CDR3 extends over 15 amino acids. In nucleotides, the CDR3 is TGTGCCAGCAGTTCGCGGGGACGGCACACAGATACGCAGTATTTT. It translates to CASSSRGRHTDTQYF.

This clone has a single count. The chain joins TRBV30 to TRBJ1-1, with D maybe TRBD1 (6 bases). Trimming took off 8 bases at V and 3 bases at J, with 16 bases between the two ends. The CDR3 is made up of 13 amino acids. Germline V gene lookup returns CDR1 GTSNPN and CDR2 SVGIG (reference sequence). CDR3 sequence: CARSTGLDTEAFF. CDR3 coding DNA: TGTGCCCGGTCCACAGGGCTCGACACTGAAGCTTTCTTT.

This chain links TRBV6-6 with TRBJ1-5, with 8 bases identical to TRBD1. The CDR3 contains 13 residues. Trimming at V came to 6 bases and at J to 7 bases, leaving 5 bases not matched to a gene. The V gene's germline CDR1 is MNHNY and CDR2 SVGAGI (reference sequence). As DNA, the CDR3 is TGTGCCAGCAGCGGACAGGGAGGGCAGCCCCAGCATTTT. Translated: CASSGQGGQPQHF.

This chain connects TRBV18 to TRBJ1-1; tentatively, D is TRBD1 (5 bases). The CDR3 runs to 13 residues. V gave up 6 bases and J gave up 3 bases, with 11 bases separating them. The germline V gene has CDR1 KGHSH and CDR2 LQKENI. The DNA of the CDR3 is TGTGCCAGCTCCCAACGAGGGGACACTGAAGCTTTCTTT. It encodes CASSQRGDTEAFF. Based on the CDR3 plus reference TRBV18 and TRBJ1-1, the full variable domain is NAGVMQNPRHLVRRRGQEARLRCSPMKGHSHVYWYRQLPEEGLKFMVYLQKENIIDESGMPKERFSAEFPKEGPSILRIQQVVRGDSAAYFCASSQRGDTEAFFGQGTRLTVV.

The V and J genes are TRBV7-8 and TRBJ1-2; D remains unclear. From germline, CDR1 is SGHVS and CDR2 FQNEAQ. The V and J ends lost 1 base and 0 bases respectively, with 9 bases between them. CDR3 size: 15 residues. The CDR3 region has the DNA TGTGCCAGCAGCTTAGTTAAATCCACTAACTATGGCTACACCTTC. It is translated as CASSLVKSTNYGYTF.

The chain links TRBV2 to TRBJ1-1, with 11 positions matching TRBD1. The germline gives CDR1 SNHLY, CDR2 FYNNEI. This CDR3 contains 15 residues. With 6 bases clipped from V and 12 bases from J, the junction kept 15 bases outside the gene matches. CDR3 sequence (DNA): TGTGCCAGCAGCCCCAACGGTGAGGGACAGGGGGTTTCTTTCTTT. Translation gives CASSPNGEGQGVSFF.

The genes are TRBV7-3 and TRBJ1-3; D is possibly TRBD1 (6 bases). Looked up from germline, CDR1 is SGHTA and CDR2 is FQGTGA. V lost 5 bases and J lost 4, with 15 bases in between. The CDR3 runs to 15 residues. The CDR3 coding sequence is TGTGCCAGCAGCCTTAACGCAGGGGAAGGAAACACCATATATTTT. This gives the protein CASSLNAGEGNTIYF.

V and J are TRBV4-1 and TRBJ2-3; D possibly corresponds to TRBD1 (7 bases). V was cut by 7 bases and J by 5 bases, with 19 bases left in between. The CDR3 runs to 15 residues. Germline V CDR1 and CDR2: MGHRA, YSYEKL. DNA for the CDR3: TGCGCCAGCACCCTTAGCTCAGGGGGAGGAGATACGCAGTATTTT. This sequence encodes CASTLSSGGGDTQYF.

This clone appeared a single time. The chain is built from TRBV5-1 and TRBJ1-1, with 7 nucleotides matching TRBD1. There are 13 residues in the CDR3. V was clipped by 5 bases and J by 6 bases; unmatched bases: 7. CDR1 SGHRS and CDR2 YFSETQ come from the germline V gene. The CDR3 loop is CASRLLQGSEAFF. For the CDR3, the DNA is TGCGCCAGCAGATTATTACAGGGGTCTGAAGCTTTCTTT.

This chain connects TRBV11-3 to TRBJ2-5; perhaps D is TRBD1 or TRBD2 (5 bases each). V was clipped by 5 bases and J by 5 bases, with 15 bases between them. CDR3 length equals 14 residues. Per germline, CDR1 SGHNT and CDR2 YENEEA. DNA for the CDR3: TGTGCCAGCAGCCCCGGGACCGATGCGGAGACCCAGTACTTC. Protein sequence: CASSPGTDAETQYF.

V is TRBV2 and J is TRBJ2-3; 9 bases are shared with TRBD1. V shed 5 bases and J 1 base; nucleotides not matched to a gene: 4. The CDR3 is made up of 15 amino acids. Per germline, CDR1 SNHLY and CDR2 FYNNEI. CDR3: CASSPRQGGTDTQYF. CDR3 DNA sequence: TGTGCCAGCAGTCCCAGACAGGGGGGCACAGATACGCAGTATTTT.

The table lists this clone with a few counts. The rearrangement links TRBV16 to TRBJ2-3, with TRBD2 matching 8 bases. The ends lost 4 bases at V and 2 bases at J; junction bases unmatched: 2. The CDR3 loop spans 14 amino acids. CDR1 and CDR2 (germline): KGHSY, FQNENV. The CDR3 sequence is CASSLAGPTDTQYF. CDR3 DNA: TGTGCCAGCAGCCTAGCGGGGCCCACAGATACGCAGTATTTT.

The chain couples TRBV19 to TRBJ1-2; D may be TRBD1 (6 bases). CDR1 and CDR2 (germline): LNHDA, SQIVND (reference sequence). Trimming removed 7 bases at V and 6 bases at J, with 15 bases between. The CDR3 extends over 13 amino acids. The CDR3 bases are TGTGCCAGTACCCTAGACAGGATTGATGGCTACACCTTC. Its translation is CASTLDRIDGYTF.